The following is a T cell receptor (beta chain) sequence with its context. The CDR3 runs to 13 residues. V lost 2 bases, J lost 1 base, and 5 bases lay in between. The germline V gene encodes CDR1 GTSNPN and CDR2 SVGIG (reference sequence). Assay used: immunoSEQ multiplex PCR; TCRdb lists only in-frame clones, some missing. The sample includes roughly 75,000 clones, over 85% seen only once; the top ten take 0.3% to 0.45%. This record comes from a study of OX40 agonist ivuxolimab in advanced cancers. Study information: The dose-escalation cohort was approximately 81% male, with a mean age of about 60 years, ranging roughly 23 to 90.

Sampling times: baseline, cycle 4 day 1, cycle 7 day 1. The chain carries TRBV30 and TRBJ2-2; unclear D gene. The sample was CD4+ or CD8+ T cells sorted from blood, taken in a trial of the OX40 agonist ivuxolimab. The sequence came from an adult with an advanced solid tumor such as melanoma, head and neck, liver or kidney cancer. The CDR3 nucleotides are TGTGCCTGGAGTCACATGAACACCGGGGAGCTGTTTTTT. The encoded protein is CAWSHMNTGELFF.